Reported below is one T cell receptor beta chain. The antigen is undetermined. Germline is not matched at one junction end, which may reflect a read error. This CDR3 contains 13 residues. Germline CDR1 reads SGHRS; CDR2 reads YFSETQ. The sample comes from a study of T-cell memory formation after mild COVID-19. MiXCR, applied by TCRdb to the 5' RACE reads, yields one record per CDR3 protein. The sample gives fewer than 200,000 distinct CDR3 sequences, about an eighth of which show up once; approximately 3.6% is in the top ten. Study-level points and caveats: Researchers could not confirm that second-wave clones peaking on day 37 targeted SARS-CoV-2.

The TCR comes from a man aged 18 to 35 who had mild COVID-19 (a few samples of this study predate the infection). Cell type and time point are not known. Material for sequencing was PBMCs or a T cell subset sorted from them (not recorded which). The V and J genes are TRBV5-1 and TRBJ1-6, with D hard to call. The CDR3 bases are TGCGCCAGCAGTTTGGCAGTCAATTCACCCCTCCACTTT. This gives the protein CASSLAVNSPLHF.